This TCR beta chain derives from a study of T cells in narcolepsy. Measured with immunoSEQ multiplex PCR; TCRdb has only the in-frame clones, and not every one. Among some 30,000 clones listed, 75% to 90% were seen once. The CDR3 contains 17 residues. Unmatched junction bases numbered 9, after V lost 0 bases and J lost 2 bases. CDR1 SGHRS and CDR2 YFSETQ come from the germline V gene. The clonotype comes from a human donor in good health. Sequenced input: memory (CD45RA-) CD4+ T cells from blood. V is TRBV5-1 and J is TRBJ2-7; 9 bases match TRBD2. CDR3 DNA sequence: TGCGCCAGCAGCTTGGGTTTTAGGGGCGGGGGGGCCTACGAGCAGTACTTC. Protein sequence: CASSLGFRGGGAYEQYF.